This T cell receptor (beta chain) comes out of a study of response to subunit inactivated influenza vaccine. CDR1 and CDR2 from the germline V gene are MDHEN and SYDVKM. V was shortened by 8 bases and J by 0 bases, with 7 bases between the two germline ends. The CDR3 runs to 13 residues. TCRdb reprocessed the RT-PCR reads with MiXCR, giving one entry per CDR3 protein. The sample lists more than 450,000 distinct CDR3 sequences, 11% seen once, with about 10% in the top ten. The sample also formed part of further work on T cells expressing NK-cell markers. In that study: A 5'RACE template switching approach incorporating UMIs was used to make TCR beta cDNA.

The gene calls are TRBV28 and TRBJ2-2; D is perhaps TRBD1 or TRBD2 (5 bases each). The receptor's source is a man aged 50 or older who received an inactivated influenza vaccine. The material was PBMCs from blood, obtained on the day of vaccination. Written as DNA, the CDR3 is TGTGCCAGCCGGGACGCGAACACCGGGGAGCTGTTTTTT. It is translated as CASRDANTGELFF.